This paragraph covers one T cell receptor beta chain sequence. What it binds is unknown. V was cut by 0 bases and J by 8 bases, with 24 bases left in between. This CDR3 contains 18 residues. In germline, CDR1 is SGHRS, CDR2 YFSETQ. The data belong to a study of a mutant IDH1 vaccine in newly diagnosed glioma. As for the study in general: Patients received vaccination from 4-6 weeks after radiotherapy alone, or with temozolomide cycles. Visit V13 took place at week 47, and visit V12 happened at week 35.

Assay used: immunoSEQ multiplex PCR; TCRdb lists only in-frame clones, some missing. The sample consists of tens of thousands of clones, around nine tenths of them appearing once. Sample time point: week 35, safety follow-up. All doses held 300 ug of mutant IDH1 20-mer peptide, with topical imiquimod. Diagnosis in the donors showed new WHO grade 3 or 4 astrocytomas that were IDH1-mutant and ATRX-lost. Study-wide results and limits: Most patients, around 94%, showed vaccine-induced immune responses.

The genes are TRBV5-1 and TRBJ2-1, with D possibly matching TRBD2 (6 bases). The sample in question was PBMCs, obtained from a glioma patient whose treatment included an IDH1 peptide vaccine. The TCR originated in a man aged 25-40 years with glioma. CDR3 DNA: TGCGCCAGCAGCTTGGTTGGGCTTGGGATAGCGGTAGCCGATGAGCAGTTCTTC. This gives the protein CASSLVGLGIAVADEQFF.